This TCR beta chain is from a study of blood T cell repertoires in COVID-19. About the research overall: The study drew acute and convalescent COVID-19 samples from the United States, Italy and Spain. In each case, the material was cDNA or gDNA derived from T cells, B-cell-depleted T cells, or PBMCs.

Germline CDR1 and CDR2: SEHNR and FQNEAQ (reference sequence). V shed 1 base and J shed 8 bases, with 8 bases lying between them. The CDR3 extends over 12 amino acids. In the original analysis: Estimation of nucleated cell counts relied on the amplification of reference gene primers. Assay: immunoSEQ multiplex PCR; the TCRdb copy retains only in-frame clones and omits some. V and J calls and clone size follow that table, whereas D and trimming were derived from the DNA. The repertoire has a few hundred thousand clones, 70% to 90% of them found once; the top ten carry roughly 3.9%. The sample taken for sequencing was peripheral blood. This chain uses TRBV7-9 with TRBJ1-2; tentatively, D is TRBD1 (5 bases). This sequence was found in a woman aged 40 to 50 with acute or convalescent COVID-19. CDR3 DNA: TGTGCCAGCAGCTTAGTGGACACGGGCTACACCTTC. The encoded protein is CASSLVDTGYTF.